The clone carrying this T cell receptor beta chain appeared many times. What it binds is unknown. The germline gives CDR1 SGHTA, CDR2 FQGTGA. The CDR3 is 14 residues long. Trimming shortened V by 1 base and J by 6 bases, and 12 bases separated the two germline ends. The sample belongs to a study of human T cells and chemical hapten exposure. At the level of the study: Mainly, slight library volume differences in the pool made TCR yields vary.

Via MiXCR, TCRdb re-called the RACE reads, giving one row per CDR3 protein. The data hold 89,000 or so distinct CDR3 sequences, with 7.5% to 9.5% observed a single time. Study-wide results and caveats: Patch test scores rose with PT1 expanded TCR counts, a positive correlation. Counts of TCRs above 1 in 1000 frequency stayed unchanged with DPC sensitization.

As for time point: pre-sensitization, week 0. The treatment was: therapeutic diphenylcyclopropenone sensitization with weekly scalp DPC. Unfractionated whole blood yielded total RNA. The receptor was isolated from a middle-aged man with alopecia areata. Some clones in this sample may be carry-over from other donors' samples. Sequencing used whole blood, obtained in connection with sensitization to the hapten diphenylcyclopropenone (DPC). The chain employs TRBV7-3 and TRBJ1-1, with D possibly matching TRBD1 (5 bases). The CDR3 loop reads CASSLMGDRAEAFF. The DNA for the CDR3 is TGTGCCAGCAGCTTAATGGGGGATCGGGCTGAAGCTTTCTTT.